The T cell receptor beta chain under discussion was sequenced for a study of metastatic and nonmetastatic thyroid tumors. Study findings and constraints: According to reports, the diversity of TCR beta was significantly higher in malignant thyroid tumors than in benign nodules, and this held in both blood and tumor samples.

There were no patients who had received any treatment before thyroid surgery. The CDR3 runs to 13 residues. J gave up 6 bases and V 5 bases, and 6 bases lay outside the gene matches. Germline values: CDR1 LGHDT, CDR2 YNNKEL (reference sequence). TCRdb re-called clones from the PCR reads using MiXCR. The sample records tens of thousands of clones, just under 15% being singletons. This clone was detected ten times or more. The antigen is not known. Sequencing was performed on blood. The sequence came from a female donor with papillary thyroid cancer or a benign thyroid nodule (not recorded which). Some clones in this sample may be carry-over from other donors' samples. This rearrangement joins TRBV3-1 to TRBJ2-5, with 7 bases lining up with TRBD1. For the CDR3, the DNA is TGTGCCAGCAGCGCACAGGGGACCCAGACCCAGTACTTC. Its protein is CASSAQGTQTQYF.